These T cell receptor beta chains were read from a single sample in a study of a mutant IDH1 vaccine in newly diagnosed glioma. No antigen has been identified for these receptors. Some clones are missing from TCRdb's copy, which holds only in-frame ones; the method was immunoSEQ multiplex PCR. The sample has some 50,000 clones; approximately 84% are singletons. Sequencing used PBMCs, obtained from a glioma patient whose treatment included an IDH1 peptide vaccine. The receptors shown here come from a woman aged 30 to 39 with glioma. Some clones in this sample may be carry-over from other donors' samples. Each CDR3 is given with its conserved first and last residue. The D gene is left open where the match is weak. Clone size is given for some rows only: seen once, a few or many times, or a class if the clone is expanded.

>-|TRBV5-4|TRBD1|13|TRBJ1-5
TGTGCCAGCAGCTCCAACAGGGGCCAGCCCCAGCATTTT
CASSSNRGQPQHF
>-|TRBV7-3|TRBD2|15|TRBJ2-2
TGTGCCAGCAGCCTAGCGGGAGGAAGGACCGGGGAGCTGTTTTTT
CASSLAGGRTGELFF
>once|TRBV11-2|TRBD1|14|TRBJ1-1
TGTGCCAGCAGCCTAGGGGGCGGGTACACTGAAGCTTTCTTT
CASSLGGGYTEAFF
>-|TRBV5-6|-|17|TRBJ1-2
TGTGCCAGCAGCTTGGGCCCGGGAGTCCCGGATCCCTATGGCTACACCTTC
CASSLGPGVPDPYGYTF
>-|TRBV5-1|-|16|TRBJ2-7
TGCGCCAGCAGCTTGGCCCTCAGCGGTTGGTCCTACGAGCAGTACTTC
CASSLALSGWSYEQYF
>-|TRBV13|TRBD2|18|TRBJ2-3
TGTGCCAGCAGCCACCACCCCTCTAGCGGGAGGAGGGGAGATACGCAGTATTTT
CASSHHPSSGRRGDTQYF
>-|TRBV9|TRBD2|15|TRBJ2-3
TGTGCCAGCAGCGCCGGGACTAGCAGCACAGATACGCAGTATTTT
CASSAGTSSTDTQYF
>-|TRBV6-5|-|14|TRBJ1-1
TGTGCCAGCTGTGGGGGGGCCGTCGGGACTGAAGCTTTCTTT
CASCGGAVGTEAFF
>-|TRBV7-2|-|16|TRBJ1-3
TGTGCCAGCAGCTACAACCCAGGGAGGACTGGAAACACCATATATTTT
CASSYNPGRTGNTIYF
>-|TRBV30|-|14|TRBJ2-1
TGTGCCTGGAGTGTACCGCGCAGGGACAATGAGCAGTTCTTC
CAWSVPRRDNEQFF
>-|TRBV4-1|-|16|TRBJ1-1
TGCGCCAGCAGCCGAGAGTCCGGACTCCTGAACACTGAAGCTTTCTTT
CASSRESGLLNTEAFF
>-|TRBV6-5|-|13|TRBJ1-1
TGTGCCAGCAGCCCGGACGGGAACACTGAAGCTTTCTTT
CASSPDGNTEAFF
>-|TRBV5-4|-|14|TRBJ2-5
TGTGCCAGCAGGCCACAAGACAGCAAGGAGACCCAGTACTTC
CASRPQDSKETQYF
>-|TRBV29-1|-|14|TRBJ1-2
TGCAGCGTTGAAGAAGCGCAGGGCAACTATGGCTACACCTTC
CSVEEAQGNYGYTF
>-|TRBV7-8|-|12|TRBJ1-2
TGTGCCAGCAGCTATGGGAACTATGGCTACACCTTC
CASSYGNYGYTF
>-|TRBV5-6|-|19|TRBJ2-7
TGTGCCAGCAGCTTGACGTTTGGGTCGATCGGGGAGGTCCCATACGAGCAGTACTTC
CASSLTFGSIGEVPYEQYF
>medium-sized|TRBV27|TRBD1|13|TRBJ1-2
TGTGCCAGCAGTTTATCGACAGGGGATGGCTACACCTTC
CASSLSTGDGYTF
>once|TRBV2|-|17|TRBJ2-1
TGTGCCAGCAAAGTGGACACATTGTGGAGCTCCTACAATGAGCAGTTCTTC
CASKVDTLWSSYNEQFF
>-|TRBV18|-|12|TRBJ2-7
TGTGCCAGCTCCTCGGACCTCTACGAGCAGTACTTC
CASSSDLYEQYF
>-|TRBV7-9|-|15|TRBJ2-3
TGTGCCAGCAGCCCTAAGACACGCCTCACAGATACGCAGTATTTT
CASSPKTRLTDTQYF
>-|TRBV4-1|TRBD1|15|TRBJ1-2
TGCGCCAGCAGCCAAGTTCGCAGGGGGCCCTATGGCTACACCTTC
CASSQVRRGPYGYTF
>-|TRBV2|-|13|TRBJ1-2
TGTGCCAGCAGGCTGCGAGGGCAGGATGGCTACACCTTC
CASRLRGQDGYTF
>-|TRBV14|-|18|TRBJ1-4
TGTGCCAGCAGCCAAGATGCGGGATCTCGATCAACTAATGAAAAACTGTTTTTT
CASSQDAGSRSTNEKLFF
>once|TRBV5-4|TRBD1|14|TRBJ1-2
TGTGCCAGCAGCTTGGAGGGGACAGGGAACGGCTACACCTTC
CASSLEGTGNGYTF
>-|TRBV2|TRBD1|14|TRBJ2-7
TGTGCCAGCAGGGTAGACAGGGCGGGCTACGAGCAGTACTTC
CASRVDRAGYEQYF
>-|TRBV25-1|-|12|TRBJ2-1
TGTGCCAGCAGCCGAGGAGGCATCGAGCAGTTCTTC
CASSRGGIEQFF
>-|TRBV7-8|-|17|TRBJ1-4
TGTGCCAGCAGCTTAACGGGACACAGCACGACTAATGAAAAACTGTTTTTT
CASSLTGHSTTNEKLFF
>-|TRBV6-6|-|15|TRBJ2-1
TGTGCCAGCAGTTACGGTAGACACCAAGGGGATGAGCAGTTCTTC
CASSYGRHQGDEQFF
>-|TRBV6-6|-|13|TRBJ2-5
TGTGCCAGCAGTTACAAAGTTAGGGAGACCCAGTACTTC
CASSYKVRETQYF
>-|TRBV5-6|-|13|TRBJ2-7
TGTGCCAGCAGCTATAGGGGGGAGATCGAGCAGTACTTC
CASSYRGEIEQYF
>-|TRBV10-3|-|15|TRBJ2-2
TGTGCCATCAGTGGAGGCGGGGCGAACACCGGGGAGCTGTTTTTT
CAISGGGANTGELFF
>-|TRBV7-8|TRBD2|17|TRBJ2-5
TGTGCCAGCAGCTTAGTCGGAGGACTAGTGGGGCCGGAGACCCAGTACTTC
CASSLVGGLVGPETQYF
>medium-sized|TRBV5-4|-|13|TRBJ2-3
TGTGCCAGCAGCTTGGATCAGCCAGATACGCAGTATTTT
CASSLDQPDTQYF
>-|TRBV10-3|-|16|TRBJ2-5
TGTGCCATCAGTGAGTCGTCGCAGGGCCTAAAAGAGACCCAGTACTTC
CAISESSQGLKETQYF
>-|TRBV6-5|-|14|TRBJ2-7
TGTGCCAGCAGCCCTGCGGAACAGGCCTACGAGCAGTACTTC
CASSPAEQAYEQYF
>-|TRBV7-9|-|12|TRBJ2-7
TGTGCCAGCAGCTTACCGGGGAACGAGCAGTACTTC
CASSLPGNEQYF
>-|TRBV19|-|14|TRBJ1-2
TGTGCCAGTAGTCCCAGGACCGCGAAATCTGGCTACACCTTC
CASSPRTAKSGYTF
>-|TRBV28|TRBD1|16|TRBJ2-3
TGTGCCAGCAGTCCGACCGGGACAGGGAGCACAGATACGCAGTATTTT
CASSPTGTGSTDTQYF
>-|TRBV6-5|-|15|TRBJ2-3
TGTGCCAGCAGTTACTCACCGGGAACCACAGATACGCAGTATTTT
CASSYSPGTTDTQYF
>-|TRBV10-2|TRBD1|12|TRBJ2-7
TGCGCCAGTACACAGGGGACCTACGAGCAGTACTTC
CASTQGTYEQYF
>-|TRBV10-3|TRBD2|18|TRBJ2-7
TGTGCCATCAGTGAGTTGTGGACTAGCGGGGAACGGGCGGGGGAGCAGTACTTC
CAISELWTSGERAGEQYF
>-|TRBV30|-|16|TRBJ2-1
TGTGCCTGGAGTGTAGGGCGGGCTAGCTCCTACAATGAGCAGTTCTTC
CAWSVGRASSYNEQFF
>-|TRBV10-1|TRBD2|15|TRBJ2-3
TGCGCCAGCAGTGAGTCGGCTAGCGGTGCAGATACGCAGTATTTT
CASSESASGADTQYF
>-|TRBV7-9|TRBD1|14|TRBJ2-7
TGTGCCAGCAGCTCATCGGACAGGGTCTACGAGCAGTACTTC
CASSSSDRVYEQYF
>-|TRBV25-1|-|14|TRBJ2-2
TGTGCCAGCAGGTCCGCTACCAGCACCGGGGAGCTGTTTTTT
CASRSATSTGELFF